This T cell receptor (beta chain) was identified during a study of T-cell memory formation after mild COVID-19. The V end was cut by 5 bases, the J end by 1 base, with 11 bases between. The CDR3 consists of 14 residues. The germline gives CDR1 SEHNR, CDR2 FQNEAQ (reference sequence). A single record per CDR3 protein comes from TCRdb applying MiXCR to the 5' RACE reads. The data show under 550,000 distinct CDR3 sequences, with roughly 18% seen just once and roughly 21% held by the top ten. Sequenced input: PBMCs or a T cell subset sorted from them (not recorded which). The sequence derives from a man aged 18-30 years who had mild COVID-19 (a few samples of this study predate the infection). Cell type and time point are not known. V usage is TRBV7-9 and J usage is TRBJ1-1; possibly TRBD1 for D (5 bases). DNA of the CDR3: TGTGCCAGCAGCGCAGAGAGGGGGAACACTGAAGCTTTCTTT. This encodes CASSAERGNTEAFF. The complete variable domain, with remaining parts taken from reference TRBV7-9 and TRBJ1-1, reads DTGVSQNPRHKITKRGQNVTFRCDPISEHNRLYWYRQTLGQGPEFLTYFQNEAQLEKSRLLSDRFSAERPKGSFSTLEIQRTEQGDSAMYLCASSAERGNTEAFFGQGTRLTVV.